What follows describes a single TCR beta chain. Its antigen is unknown. The table came from immunoSEQ multiplex PCR; TCRdb's copy has only in-frame clones and leaves some out. The table records 1.5 million to 2.5 million clones, around 96% of them present only once. The sample belongs to a study of shared clonotypes between healthy human individuals. Across the whole study: In total, the donors were a couple of women and a few men aged 18 to 49.

Regarding the study as a whole: Clonotypes that were shared across a handful of donors made up approximately 5% of naive CD4 clonotypes. Incompleteness in sorted-subset sequencing, despite large depth, was shown by rarefaction.

Naive CD8 cells lacked CD45RO, underwent positive selection for CCR7 and left out terminally differentiated effector memory CD45RA+ cells. All of the donors resided in Nashville, Tennessee, and each was a Caucasian adult. Specimen: naive CD8+ T cells sorted from blood. This clonotype was obtained from a man younger than 35 in good health.

In nucleotides, the CDR3 is TGTGCCAGCAGTGCACGGACTACCCCCTACGAGCAGTACTTC. This encodes CASSARTTPYEQYF. J is TRBJ2-7 and V is TRBV11-2; a possible D gene is TRBD2 (6 bases). V dropped 6 bases and J dropped 2 bases, with 14 bases sitting between them. CDR1 is SGHAT and CDR2 is FQNNGV in the germline V gene. The CDR3 spans 14 residues. The variable domain in full, completed from reference TRBV11-2 and TRBJ2-7, reads EAGVAQSPRYKIIEKRQSVAFWCNPISGHATLYWYQQILGQGPKLLIQFQNNGVVDDSQLPKDRFSAERLKGVDSTLKIQPAKLEDSAVYLCASSARTTPYEQYFGPGTRLTVT.